The 22 T cell receptor beta chains listed next were all sequenced from one sample in a study of glioma-infiltrating T cells. Amplification of TCR alpha and beta CDR3 regions from RNA used iRepertoire nested multiplex PCR. TCRdb passed the multiplex PCR reads through MiXCR, listing each CDR3 protein once. The table records about 190,000 distinct CDR3 sequences, roughly a third of them present only once. Sequencing used glioma tissue, nonneoplastic brain tissue, or PBMCs (not recorded which). These receptors came from a human donor with low-grade glioma or glioblastoma, undergoing nonglioma brain surgery, or in good health (not recorded which).

This clonotype was seen a handful of times. This chain links TRBV19 with TRBJ2-7, with D unclear. The CDR3 has 12 residues. CDR1 is LNHDA and CDR2 is SQIVND in the germline V gene (reference sequence). With 7 bases removed from V and 4 bases from J, the gap between germline ends came to 11 bases. In DNA, the CDR3 is TGTGCCAGTACTAAGGACGGTTACGAGCAGTACTTC. It specifies CASTKDGYEQYF.

The V and J genes are TRBV10-2 and TRBJ2-6; D unclear. Deletions cut 3 bases from V and 1 base from J, with 7 bases between. This CDR3 is 15 amino acids long. The V gene's germline CDR1 is WSHSY and CDR2 SAAADI. The CDR3 sequence is CASSDVDSGANVLTF. CDR3 sequence (DNA): TGCGCCAGCAGTGACGTAGATTCTGGGGCCAACGTCCTGACTTTC.

As for this clonotype: A much larger clone sits a single nucleotide away, making a read error possible. This rearrangement joins TRBV7-6 to TRBJ2-5; TRBD1 might be the D (5 bases). Trimming stripped 6 bases from V and 2 bases from J, with 16 bases between. Germline V lookup: CDR1 SGHVS, CDR2 FNYEAQ. This CDR3 has 15 residues. CDR3: CASSPRDRFQETQYF. The CDR3 DNA sequence: TGTGCCAGCAGTCCCAGGGATCGGTTTCAAGAGACCCAGTACTTC.

Regarding this clonotype: Just one base apart from a much larger clone, this may be a read error. The rearrangement uses TRBV4-3 and TRBJ1-2; 10 bases map to TRBD1. This CDR3 contains 14 residues. Germline CDR1 reads LGHNA; CDR2 reads YSLEER. In nucleotides, the CDR3 is TGCGCCAGCAGCCAAGGACAGGGGGCGTATGGCTACCCCTTC. Its protein is CASSQGQGAYGYPF.

This clonotype occurred many times. The V call is TRBV6-2 or TRBV6-3, the J call TRBJ1-1; unclear D gene. V was trimmed by 7 bases and J by 6 bases, leaving 15 bases between them. CDR1 and CDR2 (germline): MNHEY, SVGEGT. The CDR3 consists of 13 residues. The CDR3 loop reads CASTATLSPEAFF. As DNA, the CDR3 is TGTGCCAGCACCGCGACCCTGTCCCCTGAAGCTTTCTTT.

The chain is built from TRBV19 and TRBJ1-2, with TRBD1 as a possible D gene (5 bases). The CDR3 covers 14 residues. V was cut by 7 bases and J by 4 bases, with 16 bases left in between. In germline, CDR1 is LNHDA, CDR2 SQIVND (reference sequence). The CDR3 loop is CASTLKPQGYGYTF. The DNA of the CDR3 is TGTGCCAGTACCCTTAAACCTCAGGGCTATGGCTACACCTTC.

Ten or more counts support this clonotype. Its ends do not fully match the called genes, so a read error is possible. J is TRBJ2-2 and V is TRBV6-2 or TRBV6-3; maybe TRBD2 (6 bases). The CDR3 spans 14 residues. Germline V lookup: CDR1 MNHEY, CDR2 SVGEGT. Written as DNA, the CDR3 is TGTGCCAGCCAGGACTCCTCCGGCACCGGGGGGCTGTTTTTT. Translation gives CASQDSSGTGGLFF.

Regarding this clonotype: A much larger clone lies a single base off, so this may be a read error. V and J are TRBV2 and TRBJ1-2; TRBD1 aligns across 9 bases. Germline lookup yields CDR1 SNHLY and CDR2 FYNNEI. The CDR3 extends over 17 amino acids. The CDR3 nucleotides are TGTGCCAGCAGGGGACAGGGAGTCGTGGGACTTACTTATGGCGACACCTTC. Translation: CASRGQGVVGLTYGDTF.

V usage is TRBV28 and J usage is TRBJ2-5; 7 bases line up with TRBD1. Trimming removed 5 bases from V and 9 bases from J; junction bases left unmatched: 15. This CDR3 contains 15 residues. Germline V lookup: CDR1 MDHEN, CDR2 SYDVKM. Written as DNA, the CDR3 is TGTGCCAGCAGTACAACAGACAGGGTCGGTGAGCCCCAGTACTTC. Protein: CASSTTDRVGEPQYF.

The rearrangement uses TRBV6-1 and TRBJ2-1; D is perhaps TRBD2 (6 bases). The length of the CDR3 is 16 residues. Trimming cost V 7 bases and J 5 bases, with 21 bases left between them. Germline CDR1 and CDR2: MNHNS and SASEGT. The CDR3 here is CASTPAKGRGNNEQFF. As DNA, the CDR3 is TGTGCCAGCACCCCAGCCAAGGGACGGGGGAACAATGAGCAGTTCTTC.

This clonotype was counted many times. The chain combines TRBV7-2 with TRBJ2-2, with D unclear. Germline assignment: CDR1 SGHTA and CDR2 FQGNSA. This CDR3 is built from 12 residues. V was cut by 2 bases and J by 7 bases, with 5 bases left in between. The CDR3 nucleotides are TGTGCCAGCAGCTTAACCATCGGGGAGCTGTTTTTT. Its translation is CASSLTIGELFF.

The chain couples TRBV2 to TRBJ1-4; possible D gene TRBD1, 6 bases. CDR3 length equals 15 residues. Trimming removed 5 bases at V and 6 bases at J, with 16 bases between. The germline V gene has CDR1 SNHLY and CDR2 FYNNEI. The CDR3 sequence: CASSLQGSADEKLFF. The CDR3 nucleotides are TGTGCCAGCAGTTTACAGGGAAGCGCTGATGAAAAACTGTTTTTT. Variable domain in full (rest from reference TRBV2 and TRBJ1-4): EPEVTQTPSHQVTQMGQEVILRCVPISNHLYFYWYRQILGQKVEFLVSFYNNEISEKSEIFDDQFSVERPDGSNFTLKIRSTKLEDSAMYFCASSLQGSADEKLFFGSGTQLSVL.

This clonotype was seen a few times. V and J are TRBV14 and TRBJ1-2; D gene unclear. Trimming shortened V by 0 bases and J by 4 bases, and 12 bases separated the two germline ends. The CDR3 spans 15 residues. Looked up from germline, CDR1 is SGHDN and CDR2 is FVKESK. CDR3 nucleotide sequence: TGTGCCAGCAGCCAAGATTGGGGATTACCCTATGGCTACACCTTC. This translates into CASSQDWGLPYGYTF.

This clonotype was seen ten or more times. The CDR3 here is CASSQAGSRYYGYTF. The CDR3 nucleotides read TGTGCCAGCAGCCAGGCGGGTAGCCGATACTATGGCTACACCTTC. This sequence joins TRBV7-9 and TRBJ1-2; the D is unclear. This CDR3 has 15 amino acids. Germline V gene data show CDR1 as SEHNR and CDR2 as FQNEAQ (reference sequence). The V end lost 5 bases, the J end lost 3 bases, and 16 bases lay between the germline ends.

This clonotype was counted a few times. CDR3 sequence: CASSRGATTSGSAGELFF. DNA for the CDR3: TGCGCCAGCAGCCGGGGGGCGACGACTAGCGGGAGTGCCGGGGAGCTGTTTTTT. The chain joins TRBV4-3 to TRBJ2-2; 12 bases fit TRBD2. This CDR3 is built from 18 residues. The J segment lost 6 bases and the V segment lost 4 bases, leaving 12 bases of the junction unmatched. CDR1 is LGHNA and CDR2 is YSLEER in the germline V gene.

The chain joins TRBV27 to TRBJ2-7, with 9 bases aligning to TRBD1. V shed 6 bases, J shed 4 bases, and the junction held 4 bases outside the gene matches. From germline, CDR1 is MNHEY and CDR2 SMNVEV (reference sequence). CDR3 length: 13 residues. The CDR3 here is CASSRGTGYEQYF. The CDR3 region has the DNA TGTGCCAGCAGCCGAGGGACAGGGTACGAGCAGTACTTC.

This clonotype was counted at least ten times. The chain joins TRBV20-1 to TRBJ2-7, with 9 positions matching TRBD2. This CDR3 is built from 15 residues. Germline CDR1 is DFQATT and CDR2 is SNEGSKA (reference sequence). With 2 bases clipped from V and 2 bases from J, the junction kept 7 bases outside the gene matches. DNA for the CDR3: TGCAGTGCTAGACACCCGACTAGCGGAGCCTACGAGCAGTACTTC. It specifies CSARHPTSGAYEQYF.

This clonotype was recorded at least ten times. The DNA of the CDR3 is TGCGCCACCACTGAGGGGGGCAGCACAGATACGCAGTATTTT. Encoded protein: CATTEGGSTDTQYF. The rearrangement links TRBV5-1 to TRBJ2-3; D is tentatively TRBD1 or TRBD2 (6 bases each). From germline, CDR1 is SGHRS and CDR2 YFSETQ. V lost 9 bases, J lost 0 bases, and 14 bases lay in between. This CDR3 has 14 residues.

CDR3 DNA sequence: TGTGCCGTACAGGGGGCTGGATACTACAATGAGCAGTTCTTC. Protein sequence: CAVQGAGYYNEQFF. The chain has TRBV30 and TRBJ2-1; TRBD1 aligns across 9 bases. Germline CDR1 reads GTSNPN; CDR2 reads SVGIG (reference sequence). This CDR3 region has 14 residues. J lost 3 bases, V lost 8 bases, and 8 bases had no gene match.

V is TRBV29-1 and J is TRBJ2-7; D perhaps matches TRBD2 (5 bases). V was trimmed by 0 bases and J by 0 bases, leaving 6 bases between them. Germline lookup yields CDR1 SQVTM and CDR2 ANQGSEA. The CDR3 covers 13 residues. The CDR3 DNA is TGCAGCGTTGAAGAGGGGAGCTCCTACGAGCAGTACTTC. Translating gives CSVEEGSSYEQYF.

V gene TRBV7-9 combines with J gene TRBJ2-6, with D tentatively TRBD1 or TRBD2 (5 bases each). The CDR3 length is 15 residues. V lost 3 bases, J lost 6 bases, and 12 bases lay in between. Looked up from germline, CDR1 is SEHNR and CDR2 is FQNEAQ (reference sequence). CDR3 in amino acids: CASSLGPQVANVLTF. DNA for the CDR3: TGTGCCAGCAGCTTGGGACCGCAAGTGGCCAACGTCCTGACTTTC.

The gene calls are TRBV4-3 and TRBJ2-1; 9 bases match TRBD2. The CDR3 extends over 17 amino acids. The V gene's germline CDR1 is LGHNA and CDR2 YSLEER. Unmatched junction bases numbered 4, after V lost 0 bases and J lost 1 base. The CDR3 loop is CASSQDPAGGSYNEQFF. The CDR3 DNA reads as TGCGCCAGCAGCCAAGATCCAGCGGGAGGTTCCTACAATGAGCAGTTCTTC.